This T cell receptor (beta chain) is from a study of cytomegalovirus exposure and HLA in healthy donors. The CDR3 sequence is 17 residues long. Trimming at V came to 0 bases and at J to 6 bases, leaving 12 bases not matched to a gene. Germline V gene lookup returns CDR1 SGHTA and CDR2 FQGNSA. PCR was performed using 60 Vbeta and 13 Jbeta primers. Authors' data handling: Roughly 83 million unique TCR beta chains, roughly 11 million of them shared, were counted by a later analysis. The assay was immunoSEQ multiplex PCR, and TCRdb's table has in-frame clones only and misses some. That table gives V, J and clone size, and the DNA gave D and trimming. The sample's table shows about 130,000 clones.

The V and J genes are TRBV7-2 and TRBJ2-5, with 8 bases matching TRBD2. The sample was PBMCs. The source is a man in his forties in good health and CMV-seronegative. CDR3 in amino acids: CASSLATGGPTGQTQYF. The CDR3 DNA is TGTGCCAGCAGCTTAGCGACGGGAGGGCCGACCGGACAGACCCAGTACTTC.